This T cell receptor (beta chain) stems from a study of blood T cell repertoires in COVID-19. About the study: The cDNA or gDNA used as material had been derived from T cells, B-cell-depleted T cells, or PBMCs.

From germline, CDR1 is LNHDA and CDR2 SQIVND (reference sequence). The V gene end was trimmed by 4 bases and the J gene end by 4 bases; junction bases not matched to a gene: 6. There are 14 residues in the CDR3. Measured with immunoSEQ multiplex PCR; TCRdb has only the in-frame clones, and not every one. The sample lists 350,000 or so clones, about nine tenths occurring once. Those enrolled, adults aged roughly 18 to 89 years, came from about two dozen US areas. Allocation to cohorts depended on clinical history reported by the participants. Exposed enrollees encountered a COVID-19 case at some point within 2 weeks before study entry.

The chain combines TRBV19 with TRBJ2-7; 8 bases map to TRBD2. Sequencing input: PBMCs or T cells enriched from blood (not recorded which). The source of this sequence is a young woman who had been exposed to COVID-19. In DNA form, the CDR3 reads TGTGCCAGTAGTACCCGGACTAGCCCTTACGAGCAGTACTTC. Amino acid sequence: CASSTRTSPYEQYF.